Listed below are T cell receptor beta chains from one sample, sequenced in a study of response to subunit inactivated influenza vaccine. TCRdb itself ran the RT-PCR reads through MiXCR, one entry per CDR3 protein. The sample holds approximately 250,000 distinct CDR3 sequences, roughly an eighth seen once. Sequencing was performed on non-naive T cells sorted from PBMCs, taken roughly 2 weeks before vaccination. The source is a man over 45 who received an inactivated influenza vaccine. Each CDR3 is given with its conserved first and last residue. Each record gives: J gene, V gene, D gene, clone size, CDR3 protein, CDR3 DNA. D genes are given only for firm matches. The listing skips clone size in some rows; elsewhere it reads once, few, many or a size class.

j_call: TRBJ2-7; v_call: TRBV3-1; d_call: TRBD2; clone_size: -; cdr3_aa: CASSDSGKTSYEQYF; cdr3_nt: TGTGCCAGCAGCGATAGCGGGAAGACCTCCTACGAGCAGTACTTC
j_call: TRBJ1-1; v_call: TRBV6-2/TRBV6-3; d_call: -; clone_size: few; cdr3_aa: CASSYGASTEAFF; cdr3_nt: TGTGCCAGCAGTTACGGGGCCAGCACTGAAGCTTTCTTT
j_call: TRBJ1-2; v_call: TRBV7-2; d_call: TRBD1; clone_size: -; cdr3_aa: CASSPLDRAGGGYTF; cdr3_nt: TGTGCCAGCAGCCCCCTCGACAGGGCCGGGGGGGGCTACACCTTC
j_call: TRBJ1-4; v_call: TRBV12-3/TRBV12-4; d_call: -; clone_size: many; cdr3_aa: CASTDLGEKLFF; cdr3_nt: TGTGCCAGCACCGACCTTGGGGAAAAACTGTTTTTT
j_call: TRBJ1-2; v_call: TRBV27; d_call: -; clone_size: few; cdr3_aa: CASRPPGFYGYTF; cdr3_nt: TGTGCCAGCAGGCCACCGGGATTTTATGGCTACACCTTC
j_call: TRBJ2-3; v_call: TRBV18; d_call: TRBD2; clone_size: few; cdr3_aa: CASSQGTSGTTDTQYF; cdr3_nt: TGTGCCAGCTCACAAGGGACTAGCGGGACCACAGATACGCAGTATTTT
j_call: TRBJ2-2; v_call: TRBV12-3/TRBV12-4; d_call: TRBD2; clone_size: -; cdr3_aa: CASRPGTMGELFF; cdr3_nt: TGTGCCAGCAGACCCGGGACTATGGGGGAGCTGTTTTTT
j_call: TRBJ1-1; v_call: TRBV5-5; d_call: -; clone_size: few; cdr3_aa: CASSLEWSLNTEAFF; cdr3_nt: TGTGCCAGCAGCTTGGAGTGGAGCCTGAACACTGAAGCTTTCTTT
j_call: TRBJ2-5; v_call: TRBV29-1; d_call: -; clone_size: -; cdr3_aa: CSVARTPETQYF; cdr3_nt: TGCAGCGTCGCGCGAACCCCAGAGACCCAGTACTTC
j_call: TRBJ2-7; v_call: TRBV29-1; d_call: -; clone_size: -; cdr3_aa: CSVGGTIYEQYF; cdr3_nt: TGCAGCGTTGGGGGGACAATCTACGAGCAGTACTTC
j_call: TRBJ2-2; v_call: TRBV7-2; d_call: -; clone_size: few; cdr3_aa: CASRQSGATGELFF; cdr3_nt: TGTGCCAGCAGACAGTCGGGGGCCACCGGGGAGCTGTTTTTT
j_call: TRBJ2-5; v_call: TRBV12-3/TRBV12-4; d_call: -; clone_size: few; cdr3_aa: CASSSNPGTQYF; cdr3_nt: TGTGCCAGCAGTTCCAATCCGGGGACCCAGTACTTC
j_call: TRBJ2-5; v_call: TRBV7-2; d_call: TRBD2; clone_size: few; cdr3_aa: CASSLTSGGAETQYF; cdr3_nt: TGTGCCAGCAGCCTGACTAGCGGGGGGGCCGAGACCCAGTACTTC
j_call: TRBJ2-1; v_call: TRBV2; d_call: -; clone_size: many; cdr3_aa: CASSDLLFTSYNEQFF; cdr3_nt: TGTGCCAGCAGTGATTTGCTCTTCACCTCCTACAATGAGCAGTTCTTC
j_call: TRBJ2-3; v_call: TRBV7-2; d_call: TRBD1; clone_size: many; cdr3_aa: CASSLLDREYHTQYF; cdr3_nt: TGTGCCAGCAGCTTACTCGACAGGGAGTACCATACGCAGTATTTT
j_call: TRBJ2-3; v_call: TRBV5-1; d_call: -; clone_size: -; cdr3_aa: CASSLQPSETDTQYF; cdr3_nt: TGCGCCAGCAGCTTACAACCTTCAGAGACAGATACGCAGTATTTT
j_call: TRBJ2-5; v_call: TRBV7-9; d_call: -; clone_size: -; cdr3_aa: CASSWGQGGQETQYF; cdr3_nt: TGTGCCAGCAGCTGGGGACAAGGGGGACAAGAGACCCAGTACTTC
j_call: TRBJ1-4; v_call: TRBV6-5; d_call: -; clone_size: -; cdr3_aa: CASSYSWGRINEKLFF; cdr3_nt: TGTGCCAGCAGTTACTCTTGGGGACGGATTAATGAAAAACTGTTTTTT
j_call: TRBJ2-7; v_call: TRBV10-3; d_call: TRBD1; clone_size: -; cdr3_aa: CAISTGTAYEQYF; cdr3_nt: TGTGCCATCAGTACCGGGACAGCTTACGAGCAGTACTTC
j_call: TRBJ2-7; v_call: TRBV11-2; d_call: -; clone_size: -; cdr3_aa: CASSLGAGTPWHEQYF; cdr3_nt: TGTGCCAGCAGCTTAGGGGCAGGGACCCCGTGGCACGAGCAGTACTTC
j_call: TRBJ2-1; v_call: TRBV5-6; d_call: -; clone_size: few; cdr3_aa: CASSLPTGSHNEQFF; cdr3_nt: TGTGCCAGCAGCTTGCCCACAGGGAGCCACAATGAGCAGTTCTTC
j_call: TRBJ1-1; v_call: TRBV5-1; d_call: TRBD1; clone_size: -; cdr3_aa: CASSFAGTGTNTEAFF; cdr3_nt: TGCGCCAGCAGCTTTGCCGGGACAGGGACGAACACTGAAGCTTTCTTT
j_call: TRBJ2-5; v_call: TRBV15; d_call: -; clone_size: few; cdr3_aa: CATSRSGVGQTQYF; cdr3_nt: TGTGCCACCAGCAGGTCCGGGGTCGGGCAGACCCAGTACTTC
j_call: TRBJ1-1; v_call: TRBV16; d_call: -; clone_size: many; cdr3_aa: CASSQWEGNTEAFF; cdr3_nt: TGTGCCAGCAGCCAATGGGAAGGGAACACTGAAGCTTTCTTT
j_call: TRBJ2-1; v_call: TRBV10-3; d_call: TRBD2; clone_size: many; cdr3_aa: CAISESIAGSGRYNEQFF; cdr3_nt: TGTGCCATCAGTGAGTCGATAGCGGGCTCAGGACGCTACAATGAGCAGTTCTTC
j_call: TRBJ2-3; v_call: TRBV7-9; d_call: -; clone_size: few; cdr3_aa: CASSSPGLPSTDTQYF; cdr3_nt: TGTGCCAGCAGCTCGCCGGGACTTCCAAGCACAGATACGCAGTATTTT
j_call: TRBJ1-5; v_call: TRBV28; d_call: TRBD1; clone_size: many; cdr3_aa: CASSLLGQAGQPQHF; cdr3_nt: TGTGCCAGCAGTCTCCTAGGACAGGCGGGGCAGCCCCAGCATTTT
j_call: TRBJ1-1; v_call: TRBV12-3/TRBV12-4; d_call: -; clone_size: many; cdr3_aa: CASSSRTENTEAFF; cdr3_nt: TGTGCCAGCAGCTCCCGGACGGAGAACACTGAAGCTTTCTTT